Listed here are 13 T cell receptor beta chains from one sample, sequenced in a study of identical twins. From the 5' RACE reads, TCRdb called clonotypes with MiXCR, one entry per CDR3 protein. The sample carries a few hundred thousand distinct CDR3 sequences, roughly 15% recorded once. Another study also made use of these data, one on yellow fever vaccine responses in identical twins.

The specimen was CD4+ T cells sorted from blood. The receptors come from a young woman in good health.

The gene calls are TRBV5-1 and TRBJ1-4; no clear D gene. Trimming removed 0 bases at V and 6 bases at J, with 9 bases between. The germline V gene has CDR1 SGHRS and CDR2 YFSETQ. This CDR3 has 14 amino acids. As DNA, the CDR3 is TGCGCCAGCAGCTTGGGGCTAGGGTATGAAAAACTGTTTTTT. Amino acid sequence: CASSLGLGYEKLFF.

V and J are TRBV4-1 and TRBJ2-5; no firm D call. From germline, CDR1 is MGHRA and CDR2 YSYEKL. The CDR3 consists of 14 residues. With 5 bases removed from V and 5 bases from J, the gap between germline ends came to 15 bases. This chain's CDR3 is CASSKTDIPETQYF. The CDR3, as DNA: TGCGCCAGCAGCAAAACTGACATCCCTGAGACCCAGTACTTC.

This clonotype was counted at least ten times. This chain uses TRBV4-1 with TRBJ2-3; weak D call: TRBD2 (6 bases). Germline V gene data show CDR1 as MGHRA and CDR2 as YSYEKL. Trimming shortened V by 0 bases and J by 4 bases, and 14 bases separated the two germline ends. The CDR3 has 16 amino acids. In DNA, the CDR3 is TGCGCCAGCAGCCAAGATCGGCCAGCGGGTCCAGATACGCAGTATTTT. Translation: CASSQDRPAGPDTQYF.

This clonotype was counted only a few times. The chain couples TRBV27 to TRBJ2-1; 8 nucleotides match TRBD2. CDR1 is MNHEY, CDR2 SMNVEV, per germline (reference sequence). The CDR3 consists of 15 residues. Germline trimming cut 6 bases from V and 1 base from J; bases unmatched to any gene: 5. CDR3 region: CASRSGSSSYNEQFF. The CDR3 DNA sequence: TGTGCCAGCAGAAGCGGGAGTTCATCCTACAATGAGCAGTTCTTC.

This clonotype was counted between two and nine times. This rearrangement joins TRBV5-1 to TRBJ2-5, with 12 bases aligning to TRBD2. The CDR3 covers 15 residues. Germline CDR1 SGHRS, CDR2 YFSETQ. V lost 3 bases to trimming and J lost 4 bases; unmatched junction nucleotides: 4. Written as DNA, the CDR3 is TGCGCCAGCAGCTCGACTAGCGGGAGACTAGAGACCCAGTACTTC. Its translation: CASSSTSGRLETQYF.

The chain carries TRBV3-1 and TRBJ2-2; no clear D gene. Trimming pared 2 bases from V and 0 bases from J, leaving 4 bases between. Germline-derived CDR1 and CDR2 are LGHDT and YNNKEL (reference sequence). The CDR3 sequence is 14 residues long. The CDR3 nucleotides read TGTGCCAGCAGCCAAAATGCGAACACCGGGGAGCTGTTTTTT. This translates into CASSQNANTGELFF.

The rearrangement joins TRBV20-1 to TRBJ2-3; no definite D call. Germline V gives CDR1 DFQATT, CDR2 SNEGSKA (reference sequence). V lost 6 bases to trimming and J lost 6 bases, with 10 bases between them. CDR3 length equals 11 residues. The CDR3 coding sequence is TGCAGTGCCACCCGTCGCGATACGCAGTATTTT. The encoded protein is CSATRRDTQYF.

The genes are TRBV4-1 and TRBJ2-1; 11 bases match TRBD2. Losses at the gene ends were 4 bases for V and 2 bases for J; bases not matched to a gene: 7. Looked up from germline, CDR1 is MGHRA and CDR2 is YSYEKL. There are 17 residues in the CDR3. CDR3 DNA: TGCGCCAGCAGCCCGAACCCGACTAGCGGGACCTACAATGAGCAGTTCTTC. This encodes CASSPNPTSGTYNEQFF.

The chain links TRBV28 to TRBJ2-7, with D perhaps TRBD2 (6 bases). This CDR3 has 12 residues. Trimming took off 5 bases at V and 7 bases at J, with 12 bases between the two ends. Germline V gene sequence: CDR1 MDHEN, CDR2 SYDVKM. CDR3 DNA: TGTGCCAGCAGTCCGGGACTGAGGGAGCAGTACGTC. Translated: CASSPGLREQYV.

This clonotype was recorded a few times. The rearrangement links TRBV25-1 to TRBJ2-3, with D possibly being TRBD1 (5 bases). The CDR3 consists of 15 residues. Between the trimmed V and J ends, which lost 0 bases and 5 bases, there was a span of 12 bases. Germline V gives CDR1 MGHDK, CDR2 SYGVNS. The CDR3 reads CASSEYGAGRDTQYF. CDR3 DNA sequence: TGTGCCAGCAGTGAATATGGGGCAGGCCGAGATACGCAGTATTTT. Based on the CDR3 plus reference TRBV25-1 and TRBJ2-3, the full variable domain is EADIYQTPRYLVIGTGKKITLECSQTMGHDKMYWYQQDPGMELHLIHYSYGVNSTEKGDLSSESTVSRIRTEHFPLTLESARPSHTSQYLCASSEYGAGRDTQYFGPGTRLTVL.

The chain carries TRBV5-1 and TRBJ1-2, with 11 bases fitting TRBD1. V trimming: 4 bases; J trimming: 6 bases; junction bases outside the gene matches: 5. This CDR3 contains 14 residues. Germline V gene data show CDR1 as SGHRS and CDR2 as YFSETQ. CDR3 loop: CASSTDRGLNGYTF. The CDR3, as DNA: TGCGCCAGCAGCACGGACAGGGGGCTAAATGGCTACACCTTC.

This rearrangement joins TRBV10-1 to TRBJ2-1; weak D call: TRBD2 (5 bases). The germline gives CDR1 WNHNN, CDR2 SYGVQD (reference sequence). The CDR3 is made up of 16 amino acids. The V end lost 2 bases, the J end lost 3 bases, and 14 bases lay between the germline ends. The chain's CDR3 is CASSEMASPLYNEQFF. CDR3 DNA sequence: TGCGCCAGCAGTGAGATGGCTAGCCCACTCTACAATGAGCAGTTCTTC.

This chain uses TRBV5-1 with TRBJ2-1; no clear D gene. This CDR3 region has 14 residues. The V gene's germline CDR1 is SGHRS and CDR2 YFSETQ. Trimming shortened V by 6 bases and J by 10 bases, and 20 bases separated the two germline ends. CDR3 protein: CASIPQVAPAEQFF. The CDR3 DNA is TGCGCCAGCATCCCCCAGGTAGCCCCCGCGGAGCAGTTCTTC.